This T cell receptor beta chain was profiled in a study of cytomegalovirus exposure and HLA in healthy donors. Study context: Within the Caucasian-associated ancestry cluster were about 81% of the roughly 360 genotyped donors.

CDR1 and CDR2 (germline): SGHRS, YFSETQ. CDR3 length equals 15 residues. V lost 4 bases and J lost 1; bases outside the gene matches: 6. The study ran its PCR with 60 Vbeta and 13 Jbeta primers. The repertoire was sequenced with immunoSEQ multiplex PCR; TCRdb's copy has only in-frame clones and lacks some. The repertoire consists of around 210,000 clones, with under 85% occurring once and the leading ten covering around 1.7%. The sequence derives from a man aged 50 to 60 in good health and CMV-seronegative. The chain employs TRBV5-1 and TRBJ2-5, with TRBD2 matching over 8 bases. Sequenced material: PBMCs. CDR3 loop: CASSGAGVGQETQYF. The CDR3 DNA reads as TGCGCCAGCAGCGGAGCGGGAGTGGGCCAAGAGACCCAGTACTTC.